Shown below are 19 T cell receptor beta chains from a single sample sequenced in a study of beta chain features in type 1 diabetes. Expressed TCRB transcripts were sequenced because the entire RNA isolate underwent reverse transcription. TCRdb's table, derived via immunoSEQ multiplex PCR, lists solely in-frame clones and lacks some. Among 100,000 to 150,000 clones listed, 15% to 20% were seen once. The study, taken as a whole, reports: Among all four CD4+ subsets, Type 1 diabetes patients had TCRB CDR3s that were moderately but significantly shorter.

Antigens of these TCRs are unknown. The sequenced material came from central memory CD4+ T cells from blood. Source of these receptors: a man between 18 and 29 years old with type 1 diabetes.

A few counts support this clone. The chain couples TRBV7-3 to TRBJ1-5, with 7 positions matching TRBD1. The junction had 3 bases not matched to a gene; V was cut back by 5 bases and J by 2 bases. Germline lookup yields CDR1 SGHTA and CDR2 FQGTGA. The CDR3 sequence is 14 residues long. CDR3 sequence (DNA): TGTGCCAGCAGCCCAACAGGGGGCAATCAGCCCCAGCATTTT. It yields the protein CASSPTGGNQPQHF.

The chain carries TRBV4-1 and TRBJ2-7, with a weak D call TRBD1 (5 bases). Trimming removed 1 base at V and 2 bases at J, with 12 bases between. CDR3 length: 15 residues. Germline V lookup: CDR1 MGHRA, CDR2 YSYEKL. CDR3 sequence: CASSQVGQGPYEQYF. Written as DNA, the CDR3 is TGCGCCAGCAGCCAAGTCGGGCAGGGTCCCTACGAGCAGTACTTC.

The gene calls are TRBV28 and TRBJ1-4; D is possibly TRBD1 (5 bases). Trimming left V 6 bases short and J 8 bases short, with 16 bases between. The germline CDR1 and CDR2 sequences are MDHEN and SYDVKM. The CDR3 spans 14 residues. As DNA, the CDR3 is TGTGCCAGCAGCGGGACCAATTCCGGAGAAAAACTGTTTTTT. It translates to CASSGTNSGEKLFF. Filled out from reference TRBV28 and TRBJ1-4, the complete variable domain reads DVKVTQSSRYLVKRTGEKVFLECVQDMDHENMFWYRQDPGLGLRLIYFSYDVKMKEKGDIPEGYSVSREKKERFSLILESASTNQTSMYLCASSGTNSGEKLFFGSGTQLSVL.

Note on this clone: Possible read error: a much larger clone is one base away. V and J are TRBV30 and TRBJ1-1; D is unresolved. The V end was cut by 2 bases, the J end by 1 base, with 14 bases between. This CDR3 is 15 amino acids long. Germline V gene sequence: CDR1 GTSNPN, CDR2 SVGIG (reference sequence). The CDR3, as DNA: TGTGCCTGGAGTTATCTCCGGGCAACGAACACTGAAGCTTTCTTT. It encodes CAWSYLRATNTEAFF.

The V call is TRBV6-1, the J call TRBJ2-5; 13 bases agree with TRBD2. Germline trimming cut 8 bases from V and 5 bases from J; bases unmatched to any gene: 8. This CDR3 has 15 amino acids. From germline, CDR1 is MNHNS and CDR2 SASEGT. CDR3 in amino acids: CASGGTSGAWETQYF. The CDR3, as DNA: TGTGCCAGCGGTGGGACTAGCGGGGCATGGGAGACCCAGTACTTC.

CDR3 DNA sequence: TGTGCCAGCATCCCAGTTGACCTCTCTGGCTACACCTTC. It specifies CASIPVDLSGYTF. The chain carries TRBV27 and TRBJ1-2, with unresolved D. V was clipped by 7 bases and J by 7 bases, with 16 bases between them. This CDR3 has 13 residues. Germline V CDR1 and CDR2: MNHEY, SMNVEV (reference sequence).

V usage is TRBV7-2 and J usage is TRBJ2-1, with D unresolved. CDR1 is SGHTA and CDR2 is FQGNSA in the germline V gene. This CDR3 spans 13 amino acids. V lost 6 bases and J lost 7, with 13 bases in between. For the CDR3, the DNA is TGTGCCAGCAGTCCCTACCTTACTAATGAGCAGTTCTTC. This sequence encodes CASSPYLTNEQFF.

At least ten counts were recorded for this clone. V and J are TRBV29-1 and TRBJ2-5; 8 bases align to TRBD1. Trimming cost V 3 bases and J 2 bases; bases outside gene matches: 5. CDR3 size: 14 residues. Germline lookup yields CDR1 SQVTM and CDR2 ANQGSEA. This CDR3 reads CSVDQGARQETQYF. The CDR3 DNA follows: TGCAGCGTTGATCAGGGGGCGCGTCAAGAGACCCAGTACTTC.

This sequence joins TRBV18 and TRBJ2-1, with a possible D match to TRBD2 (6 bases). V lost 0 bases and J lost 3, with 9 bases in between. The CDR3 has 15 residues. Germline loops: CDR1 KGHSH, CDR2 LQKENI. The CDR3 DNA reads TGTGCCAGCTCACCACCGGGGCGGGGCTACAATGAGCAGTTCTTC. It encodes CASSPPGRGYNEQFF.

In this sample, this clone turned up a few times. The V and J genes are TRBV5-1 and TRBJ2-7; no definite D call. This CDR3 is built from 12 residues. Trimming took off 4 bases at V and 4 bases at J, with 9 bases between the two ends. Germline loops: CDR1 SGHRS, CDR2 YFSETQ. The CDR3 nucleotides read TGCGCCAGCAGCCGAGAGGAATACGAGCAGTACTTC. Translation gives CASSREEYEQYF. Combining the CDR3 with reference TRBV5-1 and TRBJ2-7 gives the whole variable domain KAGVTQTPRYLIKTRGQQVTLSCSPISGHRSVSWYQQTPGQGLQFLFEYFSETQRNKGNFPGRFSGRQFSNSRSEMNVSTLELGDSALYLCASSREEYEQYFGPGTRLTVT.

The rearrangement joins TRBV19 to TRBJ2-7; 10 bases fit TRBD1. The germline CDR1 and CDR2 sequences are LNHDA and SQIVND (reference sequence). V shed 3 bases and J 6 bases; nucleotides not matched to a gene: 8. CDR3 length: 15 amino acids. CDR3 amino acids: CASSIGGTGVSEQYF. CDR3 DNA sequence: TGTGCCAGTAGTATCGGAGGGACAGGGGTCTCCGAGCAGTACTTC.

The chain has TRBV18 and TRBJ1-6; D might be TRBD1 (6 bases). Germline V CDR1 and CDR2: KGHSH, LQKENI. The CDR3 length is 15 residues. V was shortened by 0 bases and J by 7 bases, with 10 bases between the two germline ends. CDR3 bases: TGTGCCAGCTCACCACCGGTAACAGGGAATTCACCCCTCCACTTT. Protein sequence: CASSPPVTGNSPLHF.

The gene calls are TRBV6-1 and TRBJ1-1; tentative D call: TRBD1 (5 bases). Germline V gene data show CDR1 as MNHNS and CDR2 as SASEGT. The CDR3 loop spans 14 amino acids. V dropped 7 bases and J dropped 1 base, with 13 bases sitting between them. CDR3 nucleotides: TGTGCCAGCACGGCCGGGACGGCGAACACTGAAGCTTTCTTT. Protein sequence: CASTAGTANTEAFF.

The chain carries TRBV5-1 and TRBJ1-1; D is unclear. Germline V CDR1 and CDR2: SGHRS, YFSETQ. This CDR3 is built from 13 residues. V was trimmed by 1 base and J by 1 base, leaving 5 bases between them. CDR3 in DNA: TGCGCCAGCAGCTTGTTGACGAACACTGAAGCTTTCTTT. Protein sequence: CASSLLTNTEAFF.

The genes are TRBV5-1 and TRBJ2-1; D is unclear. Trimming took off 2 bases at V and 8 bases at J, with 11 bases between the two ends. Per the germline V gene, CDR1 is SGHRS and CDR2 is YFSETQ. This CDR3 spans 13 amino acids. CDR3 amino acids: CASSLGLQDEQFF. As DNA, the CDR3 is TGCGCCAGCAGCTTAGGCCTCCAGGATGAGCAGTTCTTC.

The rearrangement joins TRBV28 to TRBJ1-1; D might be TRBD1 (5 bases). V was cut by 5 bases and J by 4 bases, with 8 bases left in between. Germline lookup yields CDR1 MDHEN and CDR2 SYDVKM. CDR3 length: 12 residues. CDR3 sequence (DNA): TGTGCCAGCAGTGCAGGGAGCACTGAAGCTTTCTTT. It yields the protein CASSAGSTEAFF.

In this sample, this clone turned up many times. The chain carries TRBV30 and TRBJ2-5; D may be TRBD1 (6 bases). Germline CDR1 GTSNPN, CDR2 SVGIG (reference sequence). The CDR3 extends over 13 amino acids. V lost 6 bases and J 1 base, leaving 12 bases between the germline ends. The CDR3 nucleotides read TGTGCCTGTACACAGGGATTCCAAGAGACCCAGTACTTC. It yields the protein CACTQGFQETQYF.

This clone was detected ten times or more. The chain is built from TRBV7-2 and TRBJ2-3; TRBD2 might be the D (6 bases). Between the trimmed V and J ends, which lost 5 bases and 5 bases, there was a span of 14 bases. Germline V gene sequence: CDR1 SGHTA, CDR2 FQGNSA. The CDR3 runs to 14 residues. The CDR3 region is CASSRLVFGDTQYF. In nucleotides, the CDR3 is TGTGCCAGCAGCCGACTAGTGTTCGGAGATACGCAGTATTTT.

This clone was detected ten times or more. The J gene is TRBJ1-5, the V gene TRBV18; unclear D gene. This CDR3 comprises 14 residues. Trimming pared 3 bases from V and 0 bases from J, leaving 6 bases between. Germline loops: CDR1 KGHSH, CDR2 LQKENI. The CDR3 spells CASSPSYSNQPQHF. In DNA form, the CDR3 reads TGTGCCAGCTCACCTTCGTATAGCAATCAGCCCCAGCATTTT.